The 10 T cell receptor beta chains in this list originate from one sample, sequenced in a study of cytomegalovirus exposure and HLA in healthy donors. Vbeta (60) and Jbeta (13) primers were used in the PCR. Data came from immunoSEQ multiplex PCR; TCRdb stores just in-frame clones and leaves some out. The data hold 180,000 or so clones, with 65% to 75% observed a single time. Specimen: PBMCs. The origin of the receptors is a human donor in good health.

This chain links TRBV6-5 with TRBJ2-3, with 10 bases matching TRBD1. The CDR3 is 14 residues long. The V segment lost 5 bases and the J segment 5 bases; nucleotides outside the gene matches: 4. Germline CDR1 is MNHEY and CDR2 is SVGAGI. In nucleotides, the CDR3 is TGTGCCAGCAGTCCGACAGGGGGCCGAGATACGCAGTATTTT. As protein: CASSPTGGRDTQYF.

The chain recombines TRBV5-4 with TRBJ2-3; TRBD2 matches 7 bases. This CDR3 contains 14 residues. V dropped 7 bases and J dropped 3; count of bases not matched to a gene: 8. Germline V CDR1 and CDR2: SGHNT, YYREEE (reference sequence). In DNA form, the CDR3 reads TGTGCCAGCGGGGGGGACTACGCGACAGATACGCAGTATTTT. This translates into CASGGDYATDTQYF.

The gene calls are TRBV9 and TRBJ2-1, with 12 bases aligning to TRBD2. J lost 8 bases, V lost 0 bases, and 15 bases had no gene match. CDR1 and CDR2 (germline): SGDLS, YYNGEE. The CDR3 extends over 19 amino acids. CDR3 coding DNA: TGTGCCAGCAGCGTAGCTCAGTGGAATAGACTAGCGGGGGCGGATGAGCAGTTCTTC. Its translation: CASSVAQWNRLAGADEQFF.

The rearrangement links TRBV7-9 to TRBJ1-3, with 7 bases aligning to TRBD1. The V gene end was trimmed by 5 bases and the J gene end by 0 bases; junction bases not matched to a gene: 7. This CDR3 spans 16 amino acids. Germline V gene lookup returns CDR1 SEHNR and CDR2 FQNEAQ (reference sequence). The CDR3 protein is CASSRGDSHSGNTIYF. The CDR3 DNA sequence: TGTGCCAGCAGCAGAGGGGACAGTCACTCTGGAAACACCATATATTTT.

This chain connects TRBV7-2 to TRBJ2-7; 8 bases line up with TRBD1. Per the germline V gene, CDR1 is SGHTA and CDR2 is FQGNSA. V dropped 4 bases and J dropped 3; count of bases not matched to a gene: 5. The length of the CDR3 is 14 residues. The CDR3 coding sequence is TGTGCCAGCAGCTCGGACAGGGTAGGCTACGAGCAGTACTTC. Its translation: CASSSDRVGYEQYF.

V usage is TRBV25-1 and J usage is TRBJ1-4, with D uncertain. Germline lookup yields CDR1 MGHDK and CDR2 SYGVNS. V was trimmed by 4 bases and J by 5 bases, leaving 11 bases between them. There are 14 residues in the CDR3. CDR3 nucleotide sequence: TGTGCCAGCAGTGCTACGGAGATCAATGAAAAACTGTTTTTT. As protein: CASSATEINEKLFF. Combining the CDR3 with reference TRBV25-1 and TRBJ1-4 gives the whole variable domain EADIYQTPRYLVIGTGKKITLECSQTMGHDKMYWYQQDPGMELHLIHYSYGVNSTEKGDLSSESTVSRIRTEHFPLTLESARPSHTSQYLCASSATEINEKLFFGSGTQLSVL.

This clone appeared a single time. The J gene is TRBJ2-1, the V gene TRBV7-9; D ambiguous. V lost 1 base and J lost 7, with 8 bases in between. The CDR3 spans 13 residues. CDR1 and CDR2 (germline): SEHNR, FQNEAQ (reference sequence). Here the CDR3 DNA reads TGTGCCAGCAGCTTAGTAAATAGTAATGAGCAGTTCTTC. Translated, it gives CASSLVNSNEQFF.

This clone has more than one count but fewer than ten. Its ends do not fully match the called genes, so a read error is possible. The V call is TRBV7-9, the J call TRBJ2-3; 12 bases map to TRBD2. Germline V gene sequence: CDR1 SEHNR, CDR2 FQNEAQ (reference sequence). This CDR3 is built from 12 residues. The DNA for the CDR3 is TGTGCCAGCAGCTCTGCGACTAGCGGGGGCGGATTT. It encodes CASSSATSGGGF. Using reference TRBV7-9 and TRBJ2-3 for the parts outside the CDR3, the full variable domain is DTGVSQNPRHKITKRGQNVTFRCDPISEHNRLYWYRQTLGQGPEFLTYFQNEAQLEKSRLLSDRFSAERPKGSFSTLEIQRTEQGDSAMYLCASSSATSGGGFGPGTRLTVL.

V gene TRBV7-9 combines with J gene TRBJ2-7, with 7 bases identical to TRBD1. The V gene end was trimmed by 8 bases and the J gene end by 4 bases; junction bases not matched to a gene: 5. CDR1 and CDR2 from the germline V gene are SEHNR and FQNEAQ (reference sequence). The CDR3 length is 12 residues. CDR3 residues: CASSDRWYEQYF. Written as DNA, the CDR3 is TGTGCCAGCTCGGACAGGTGGTACGAGCAGTACTTC.

In its sample, this clone was seen a few times. This chain links TRBV10-3 with TRBJ2-2; D not certain. The V gene lost 4 bases and the J gene lost 3 bases, with 9 bases spanning the gap. The CDR3 spans 14 residues. Germline V CDR1 and CDR2: ENHRY, SYGVKD. The CDR3 reads CAISGAYDTGELFF. CDR3 nucleotide sequence: TGTGCCATCAGTGGGGCGTACGACACCGGGGAGCTGTTTTTT.